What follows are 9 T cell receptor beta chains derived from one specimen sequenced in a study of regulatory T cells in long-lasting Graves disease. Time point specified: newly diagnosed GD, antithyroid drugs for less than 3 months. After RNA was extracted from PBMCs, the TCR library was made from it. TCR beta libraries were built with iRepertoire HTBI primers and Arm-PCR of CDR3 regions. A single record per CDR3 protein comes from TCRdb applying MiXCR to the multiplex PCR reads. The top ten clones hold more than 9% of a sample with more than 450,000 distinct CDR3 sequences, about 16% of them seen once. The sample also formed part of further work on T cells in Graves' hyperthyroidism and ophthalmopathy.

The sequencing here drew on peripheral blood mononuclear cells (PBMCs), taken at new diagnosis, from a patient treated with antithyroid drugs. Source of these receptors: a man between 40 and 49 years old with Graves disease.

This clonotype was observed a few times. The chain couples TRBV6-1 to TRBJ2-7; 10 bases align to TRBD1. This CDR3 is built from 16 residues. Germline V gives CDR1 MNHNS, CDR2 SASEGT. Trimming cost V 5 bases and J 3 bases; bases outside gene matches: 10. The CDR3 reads CASSQTAGTGVYEQYF. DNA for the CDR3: TGTGCCAGCAGTCAGACAGCCGGGACAGGGGTCTACGAGCAGTACTTC.

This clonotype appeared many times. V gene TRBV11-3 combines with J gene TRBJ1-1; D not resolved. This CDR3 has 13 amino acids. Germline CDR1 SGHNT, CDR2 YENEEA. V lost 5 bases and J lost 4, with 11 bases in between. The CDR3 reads CASSLRVITEAFF. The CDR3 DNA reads TGTGCCAGCAGCCTGAGGGTTATCACTGAAGCTTTCTTT.

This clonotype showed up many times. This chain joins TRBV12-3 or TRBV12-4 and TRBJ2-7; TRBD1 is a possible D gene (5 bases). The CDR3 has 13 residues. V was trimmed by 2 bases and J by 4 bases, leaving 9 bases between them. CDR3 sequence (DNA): TGTGCCAGCAGTTTACAGGGTGGGTACGAGCAGTACTTC. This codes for CASSLQGGYEQYF.

CDR3 amino acids: CASSQDLLGEQYF. CDR3 nucleotides: TGCGCCAGCAGCCAAGACCTCCTAGGAGAGCAGTACTTC. The chain is built from TRBV4-1 and TRBJ2-7; D is ambiguous. Germline V gives CDR1 MGHRA, CDR2 YSYEKL. The CDR3 is 13 residues long. V was cut by 0 bases and J by 7 bases, with 10 bases left in between.

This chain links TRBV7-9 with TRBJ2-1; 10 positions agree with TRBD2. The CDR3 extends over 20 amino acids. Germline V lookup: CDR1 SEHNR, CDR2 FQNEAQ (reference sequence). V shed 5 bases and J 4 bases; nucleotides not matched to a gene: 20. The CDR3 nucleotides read TGTGCCAGCAGCGGGCGGACTAGCGGCCTTCTCCCCCTCCCTTACAATGAGCAGTTCTTC. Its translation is CASSGRTSGLLPLPYNEQFF.

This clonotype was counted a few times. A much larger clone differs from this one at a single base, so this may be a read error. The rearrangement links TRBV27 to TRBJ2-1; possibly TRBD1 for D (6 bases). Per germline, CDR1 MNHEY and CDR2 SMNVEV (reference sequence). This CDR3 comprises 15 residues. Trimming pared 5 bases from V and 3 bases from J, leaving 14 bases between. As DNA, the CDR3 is TGTGCCAGCAGTGACGGGACAAACGTCTACAATGAGCAGTTCTTC. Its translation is CASSDGTNVYNEQFF.

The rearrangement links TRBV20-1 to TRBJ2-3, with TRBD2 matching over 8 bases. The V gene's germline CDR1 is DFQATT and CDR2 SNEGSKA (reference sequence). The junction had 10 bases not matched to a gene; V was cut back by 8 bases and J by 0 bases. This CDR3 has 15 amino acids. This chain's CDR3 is CSRNPSGSSTDTQYF. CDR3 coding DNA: TGCAGTAGAAATCCTAGCGGGTCTAGCACAGATACGCAGTATTTT.

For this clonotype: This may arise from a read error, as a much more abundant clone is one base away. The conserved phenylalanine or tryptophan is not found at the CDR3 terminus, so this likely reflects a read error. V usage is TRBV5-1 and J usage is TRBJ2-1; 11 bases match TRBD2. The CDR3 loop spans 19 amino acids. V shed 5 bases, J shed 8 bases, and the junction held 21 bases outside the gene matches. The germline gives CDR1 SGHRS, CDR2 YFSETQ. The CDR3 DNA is TGCGCCAGCAGTCACCTAGGGGGGGGCGGTAGCGGGAGGGCCGATGAGCAGTTCTCC. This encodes CASSHLGGGGSGRADEQFS.

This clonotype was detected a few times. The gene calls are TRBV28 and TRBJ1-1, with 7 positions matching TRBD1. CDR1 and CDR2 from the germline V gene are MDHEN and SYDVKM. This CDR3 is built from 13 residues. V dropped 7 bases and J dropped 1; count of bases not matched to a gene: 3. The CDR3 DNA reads TGTGCCAGCACATGGACAGGGAACACTGAAGCTTTCTTT. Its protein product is CASTWTGNTEAFF.